These 24 T cell receptor beta chains came from one sample sequenced in a study of shared clonotypes between healthy human individuals. Generated by immunoSEQ multiplex PCR, the TCRdb table keeps only in-frame clones and is missing some. The sample includes some 2,500,000 clones, 80% to 95% seen only once; the top ten take more than 0.35%. Source material: naive CD4+ T cells from PBMCs. The subset was: CD45RA+ positively selected. The receptor source for this set is a man aged 18 to 29 in good health. Some clones in this sample may be carry-over from other donors' samples.

As to this clone: Other DNA sequences within the sample encode an identical CDR3. This chain joins TRBV9 and TRBJ1-1; D gene ambiguous. CDR3 length equals 14 residues. From germline, CDR1 is SGDLS and CDR2 YYNGEE. Trimming pared 0 bases from V and 2 bases from J, leaving 8 bases between. The CDR3 DNA reads TGTGCCAGCAGCGTAGGAGGGCAAAACACTGAAGCTTTCTTT. Encoded protein: CASSVGGQNTEAFF.

The V gene is TRBV5-1, the J gene TRBJ2-3; 7 nucleotides align to TRBD2. The CDR3 consists of 15 residues. With 4 bases clipped from V and 2 bases from J, the junction kept 7 bases outside the gene matches. Germline values: CDR1 SGHRS, CDR2 YFSETQ. In DNA form, the CDR3 reads TGCGCCAGCAGCGGCCAGGGAGGGGACACAGATACGCAGTATTTT. Its translation: CASSGQGGDTDTQYF. Combining the CDR3 with reference TRBV5-1 and TRBJ2-3 gives the whole variable domain KAGVTQTPRYLIKTRGQQVTLSCSPISGHRSVSWYQQTPGQGLQFLFEYFSETQRNKGNFPGRFSGRQFSNSRSEMNVSTLELGDSALYLCASSGQGGDTDTQYFGPGTRLTVL.

The V gene is TRBV28, the J gene TRBJ1-5, with D possibly being TRBD1 (5 bases). Between the trimmed V and J ends, which lost 8 bases and 0 bases, there was a span of 8 bases. Germline assignment: CDR1 MDHEN and CDR2 SYDVKM. The CDR3 has 13 residues. The CDR3 loop reads CASQGISNQPQHF. The CDR3 bases are TGTGCCAGCCAGGGTATTAGCAATCAGCCCCAGCATTTT. Full variable domain (rest looked up from reference TRBV28 and TRBJ1-5): DVKVTQSSRYLVKRTGEKVFLECVQDMDHENMFWYRQDPGLGLRLIYFSYDVKMKEKGDIPEGYSVSREKKERFSLILESASTNQTSMYLCASQGISNQPQHFGDGTRLSIL.

The gene calls are TRBV27 and TRBJ2-2; 16 positions agree with TRBD2. This CDR3 region has 18 residues. V was clipped by 8 bases and J by 4 bases; unmatched bases: 10. CDR1 is MNHEY, CDR2 SMNVEV, per germline (reference sequence). In DNA form, the CDR3 reads TGTGCCAGCCAACTCCCGGGACTAGCGGGAGGGAGCACCGGGGAGCTGTTTTTT. The encoded protein is CASQLPGLAGGSTGELFF.

The chain couples TRBV28 to TRBJ2-7; D not certain. This CDR3 has 11 amino acids. Deletions cut 5 bases from V and 6 bases from J, with 8 bases between. In germline, CDR1 is MDHEN, CDR2 SYDVKM. Here the CDR3 reads CASSNLVEQYF. CDR3 bases: TGTGCCAGCAGTAACTTAGTCGAGCAGTACTTC.

This clone has only one observation. V usage is TRBV4-1 and J usage is TRBJ1-2; the D is unclear. Trimming pared 0 bases from V and 8 bases from J, leaving 22 bases between. The length of the CDR3 is 17 residues. CDR1 and CDR2 from the germline V gene are MGHRA and YSYEKL. The CDR3 nucleotides read TGCGCCAGCAGCCAAGATCCTTCTTCCTCCCTCCCAGAAGGCTACACCTTC. Its translation is CASSQDPSSSLPEGYTF.

The chain combines TRBV5-4 with TRBJ2-7; 9 bases map to TRBD2. The CDR3 runs to 16 residues. The trim removed 3 bases at V and 2 bases at J, leaving 9 bases unmatched. Germline values: CDR1 SGHNT, CDR2 YYREEE (reference sequence). The CDR3 sequence is CASSSGTAGGAYEQYF. The CDR3, as DNA: TGTGCCAGCAGCTCGGGCACAGCGGGAGGTGCCTACGAGCAGTACTTC.

The chain joins TRBV27 to TRBJ2-7; 14 bases match TRBD2. V was clipped by 6 bases and J by 0 bases; unmatched bases: 25. Germline V gene sequence: CDR1 MNHEY, CDR2 SMNVEV (reference sequence). The CDR3 sequence is 23 residues long. The CDR3 DNA is TGTGCCAGCAGCCCTCGGGTAGGACTAGCGGGAGGTTTTGACCCCACGAGCTCCTACGAGCAGTACTTC. Translating gives CASSPRVGLAGGFDPTSSYEQYF.

Note on this clone: Other DNA sequences in the sample encode the same CDR3. This sequence joins TRBV30 and TRBJ1-1, with D unresolved. The CDR3 length is 13 residues. Germline values: CDR1 GTSNPN, CDR2 SVGIG (reference sequence). With 2 bases removed from V and 0 bases from J, the gap between germline ends came to 7 bases. Here the CDR3 reads CAWSRELNTEAFF. The DNA of the CDR3 is TGTGCCTGGAGTAGGGAGCTGAACACTGAAGCTTTCTTT.

This sequence joins TRBV19 and TRBJ1-4, with 8 bases that match TRBD1. V gave up 6 bases and J gave up 2 bases; unmatched junction bases: 5. The CDR3 covers 15 residues. Germline-derived CDR1 and CDR2 are LNHDA and SQIVND (reference sequence). The CDR3 loop is CASSNRGFTNEKLFF. As DNA, the CDR3 is TGTGCCAGTAGCAACAGGGGGTTCACTAATGAAAAACTGTTTTTT.

The chain joins TRBV20-1 to TRBJ1-1, with a weak D call TRBD1 (5 bases). The length of the CDR3 is 11 residues. The V and J ends lost 6 bases and 10 bases respectively, with 15 bases between them. The germline CDR1 and CDR2 sequences are DFQATT and SNEGSKA (reference sequence). This CDR3 is CSALSGLGAFF. The CDR3 nucleotides read TGCAGTGCCCTTTCAGGGTTAGGAGCTTTCTTT.

This chain uses TRBV28 with TRBJ1-2, with D unclear. Trimming stripped 3 bases from V and 5 bases from J, with 13 bases between. The CDR3 has 14 amino acids. Germline V gene sequence: CDR1 MDHEN, CDR2 SYDVKM. This chain's CDR3 is CASSLIREPYGYTF. As DNA, the CDR3 is TGTGCCAGCAGTTTGATCAGAGAGCCTTATGGCTACACCTTC.

The chain links TRBV7-9 to TRBJ1-5, with no clear D. Trimming cost V 5 bases and J 2 bases, with 4 bases left between them. CDR1 SEHNR and CDR2 FQNEAQ come from the germline V gene (reference sequence). The CDR3 is made up of 12 amino acids. The CDR3 coding sequence is TGTGCCAGCAGCCCGGGCAATCAGCCCCAGCATTTT. It codes for CASSPGNQPQHF. The variable domain in full, with the rest retrieved from reference TRBV7-9 and TRBJ1-5, is DTGVSQNPRHKITKRGQNVTFRCDPISEHNRLYWYRQTLGQGPEFLTYFQNEAQLEKSRLLSDRFSAERPKGSFSTLEIQRTEQGDSAMYLCASSPGNQPQHFGDGTRLSIL.

A remark on this clone: This sample includes further DNA sequences coding for the same CDR3. The chain uses TRBV11-2 and TRBJ2-7; D is unresolved. The CDR3 covers 13 residues. The V end lost 3 bases, the J end lost 2 bases, and 8 bases lay between the germline ends. Per germline, CDR1 SGHAT and CDR2 FQNNGV. The CDR3 DNA reads TGTGCCAGCAGCTTGGACGGACCCTACGAGCAGTACTTC. Amino acid sequence: CASSLDGPYEQYF.

The chain uses TRBV7-3 and TRBJ2-2, with 15 bases lining up with TRBD2. The junction had 4 bases not matched to a gene; V was cut back by 6 bases and J by 5 bases. Germline CDR1 is SGHTA and CDR2 is FQGTGA. CDR3 length: 16 amino acids. The CDR3 sequence: CASRMGLAGGTGELFF. CDR3 bases: TGTGCCAGCAGGATGGGACTAGCGGGAGGAACCGGGGAGCTGTTTTTT.

V is TRBV4-3 and J is TRBJ2-2; D ambiguous. The CDR3 is made up of 13 amino acids. Germline values: CDR1 LGHNA, CDR2 YSLEER. The germline V and J ends were trimmed by 6 bases and 1 base, with 6 bases remaining between them. The CDR3 bases are TGCGCCAGCAGAGGCCGGAACACCGGGGAGCTGTTTTTT. Translated, it gives CASRGRNTGELFF.

The chain couples TRBV20-1 to TRBJ2-3, with D possibly TRBD1 on 6 matching bases. Germline lookup yields CDR1 DFQATT and CDR2 SNEGSKA (reference sequence). The CDR3 is 11 amino acids. In nucleotides, the CDR3 is TGCTTAGGACAGTACACAGATACGCAGTATTTT. This sequence encodes CLGQYTDTQYF.

The CDR3 region has the DNA TGTGCCACCAGCAGATTGGACGGGGCTGACGAGCAGTACTTC. Encoded protein: CATSRLDGADEQYF. The chain employs TRBV15 and TRBJ2-7; D is possibly TRBD1 or TRBD2 (5 bases each). The CDR3 totals 14 residues. Deletions cut 2 bases from V and 5 bases from J, with 13 bases between. The V gene's germline CDR1 is LNHNV and CDR2 YYDKDF (reference sequence).

This clone has only one observation. The chain has TRBV7-2 and TRBJ1-5, with D possibly TRBD1 on 6 matching bases. CDR3 length equals 17 residues. V gave up 1 base and J gave up 2 bases, with 15 bases separating them. Germline loops: CDR1 SGHTA, CDR2 FQGNSA. The CDR3 reads CASSLVPGQPRNQPQHF. The CDR3 nucleotides read TGTGCCAGCAGCTTAGTGCCCGGACAGCCTCGCAATCAGCCCCAGCATTTT.

This chain connects TRBV7-9 to TRBJ2-7; 10 bases line up with TRBD1. The ends lost 5 bases at V and 2 bases at J; junction bases unmatched: 6. The length of the CDR3 is 15 residues. In germline, CDR1 is SEHNR, CDR2 FQNEAQ (reference sequence). CDR3 sequence reads: CASSQGDRGPYEQYF. The DNA for the CDR3 is TGTGCCAGCAGCCAGGGGGACAGGGGCCCCTACGAGCAGTACTTC.

The rearrangement joins TRBV27 to TRBJ2-5; D unclear. Trimming took 6 bases from V and 1 from J, leaving 12 bases between them. Germline V CDR1 and CDR2: MNHEY, SMNVEV (reference sequence). The CDR3 spans 14 residues. CDR3 sequence: CASSRLLGQETQYF. CDR3 nucleotides: TGTGCCAGCAGCCGATTACTGGGCCAAGAGACCCAGTACTTC.

The chain joins TRBV28 to TRBJ2-5, with TRBD2 as a possible D gene (7 bases). Per the germline V gene, CDR1 is MDHEN and CDR2 is SYDVKM. This CDR3 contains 13 residues. The CDR3 coding sequence is TGTGCGGGGGGGGCAGGCCCTCCAGAGACCCAGTACTTC. As protein: CAGGAGPPETQYF.

The J gene is TRBJ2-5, the V gene TRBV9, with TRBD2 identical over 11 bases. The CDR3 has 15 amino acids. Trimming took 3 bases from V and 0 from J; bases not matched to a gene: 1. Germline CDR1 SGDLS, CDR2 YYNGEE. The CDR3 is CASSEGLADQETQYF. CDR3 in DNA: TGTGCCAGCAGCGAGGGACTAGCGGACCAAGAGACCCAGTACTTC.

The CDR3 region has the DNA TGTGCCAGCAGCCTGCGCGGAAACTCGGGCAATGAGCAGTTCTTC. Translating it yields CASSLRGNSGNEQFF. This sequence joins TRBV7-9 and TRBJ2-1; no reliable D call. The CDR3 length is 15 residues. Germline assignment: CDR1 SEHNR and CDR2 FQNEAQ (reference sequence). V was pared by 5 bases and J by 6 bases, with 17 bases between.